These 20 T cell receptor beta chains share one sample of origin, sequenced in a study of cytomegalovirus exposure and HLA in healthy donors (TCRdb year 2017). Library prep was done by the immunoSEQ multiplex PCR assay. A mixture of 60 forward primers for TCR Vbeta segments and 13 reverse primers for TCR Jbeta segments was used in the multiplex PCR. The table was pulled from immuneACCESS by TCRdb, which kept in-frame rearrangements only. Such tables lose some clones; where checked, under half of the loss comes from unresolved V genes, and the rest has no known cause. This sample has some 110,000 clones in its table, and around 70% of those were observed once. Roughly 1.6% of the sample is taken by the ten largest. Sequences were obtained from PBMCs. The receptors were sampled from a woman younger than 35 in good health and CMV-seronegative.

The chain has TRBV7-9 and TRBJ1-2, with D uncertain. The V gene's germline CDR1 is SEHNR and CDR2 FQNEAQ (reference sequence). The CDR3 totals 13 residues. The ends were cut back, 4 bases at V and 5 bases at J, with 11 bases in the middle. This CDR3 reads CASSSREEYGYTF. The CDR3 DNA is TGTGCCAGCAGCTCTAGGGAGGAATATGGCTACACCTTC.

This rearrangement joins TRBV19 to TRBJ1-5; 9 nucleotides agree with TRBD1. This CDR3 spans 15 amino acids. Per germline, CDR1 LNHDA and CDR2 SQIVND (reference sequence). V trimming: 1 base; J trimming: 6 bases; junction bases outside the gene matches: 4. CDR3 residues: CASSIAPGQGQPQHF. In DNA form, the CDR3 reads TGTGCCAGTAGTATAGCGCCGGGACAGGGTCAGCCCCAGCATTTT.

The rearrangement joins TRBV19 to TRBJ1-5; D is uncertain. V dropped 5 bases and J dropped 2 bases, with 10 bases sitting between them. Germline CDR1 and CDR2: LNHDA and SQIVND (reference sequence). The CDR3 extends over 14 amino acids. The chain's CDR3 is CASSPNGGNQPQHF. The CDR3, as DNA: TGTGCCAGTAGTCCCAACGGTGGCAATCAGCCCCAGCATTTT.

The V and J genes are TRBV6-1 and TRBJ1-1, with 8 bases aligning to TRBD1. Looked up from germline, CDR1 is MNHNS and CDR2 is SASEGT. CDR3 length: 12 amino acids. V shed 10 bases, J shed 5 bases, and the junction held 6 bases outside the gene matches. The chain's CDR3 is CATGQGRTEAFF. The CDR3 DNA reads as TGTGCCACCGGACAGGGTCGGACTGAAGCTTTCTTT.

The chain links TRBV19 to TRBJ1-4; no clear D gene. Germline V gene lookup returns CDR1 LNHDA and CDR2 SQIVND (reference sequence). The CDR3 spans 14 residues. V shed 2 bases and J shed 4 bases, with 8 bases lying between them. CDR3 DNA: TGTGCCAGTAGTATAACGGTTATTAATGAAAAACTGTTTTTT. It is translated as CASSITVINEKLFF.

The CDR3 reads CASSESGTGHPNAFF. CDR3 in DNA: TGCGCCAGCAGTGAGTCCGGGACAGGCCACCCAAACGCTTTCTTT. The V gene is TRBV10-1, the J gene TRBJ1-1, with TRBD1 matching 8 bases. The CDR3 loop spans 15 amino acids. CDR1 WNHNN and CDR2 SYGVQD come from the germline V gene (reference sequence). The V gene end was trimmed by 0 bases and the J gene end by 11 bases; junction bases not matched to a gene: 11.

The chain couples TRBV29-1 to TRBJ1-3, with no clear D. Germline V gene data show CDR1 as SQVTM and CDR2 as ANQGSEA. The CDR3 is 13 amino acids. V was trimmed by 4 bases and J by 0 bases, leaving 7 bases between them. This chain's CDR3 is CSVGQASGNTIYF. CDR3 DNA sequence: TGCAGCGTTGGGCAGGCCTCTGGAAACACCATATATTTT. Full variable domain (missing parts from reference TRBV29-1 and TRBJ1-3): SAVISQKPSRDICQRGTSLTIQCQVDSQVTMMFWYRQQPGQSLTLIATANQGSEATYESGFVIDKFPISRPNLTFSTLTVSNMSPEDSSIYLCSVGQASGNTIYFGEGSWLTVV.

The V call is TRBV7-2, the J call TRBJ2-5, with D perhaps matching TRBD1 (6 bases). Germline CDR1 reads SGHTA; CDR2 reads FQGNSA. This CDR3 has 13 amino acids. V lost 3 bases and J lost 4, with 9 bases in between. CDR3 nucleotides: TGTGCCAGCAGCTTGGGGGCAGGAGAGACCCAGTACTTC. Amino acids: CASSLGAGETQYF.

This clone was counted only a few times. The CDR3 loop is CASSAGQGAANTEAFF. The CDR3, as DNA: TGCGCCAGCAGCGCGGGACAGGGGGCCGCGAACACTGAAGCTTTCTTT. The chain has TRBV5-1 and TRBJ1-1; 12 nucleotides align to TRBD1. The J segment lost 1 base and the V segment lost 4 bases, leaving 5 bases of the junction unmatched. Germline V gene data show CDR1 as SGHRS and CDR2 as YFSETQ. CDR3 length: 16 amino acids.

The rearrangement links TRBV27 to TRBJ2-5, with 11 nucleotides matching TRBD2. This CDR3 region has 14 residues. V shed 6 bases, J shed 4 bases, and the junction held 4 bases outside the gene matches. Germline V CDR1 and CDR2: MNHEY, SMNVEV (reference sequence). The CDR3, as DNA: TGTGCCAGCAGGATAGCGGGGGGGGTAGAGACCCAGTACTTC. Translating it yields CASRIAGGVETQYF.

This chain joins TRBV29-1 and TRBJ1-2, with D hard to call. Trimming cost V 0 bases and J 2 bases, with 7 bases left between them. The CDR3 contains 13 residues. Germline V gene sequence: CDR1 SQVTM, CDR2 ANQGSEA. The CDR3 is CSVEDGMNYGYTF. The CDR3 DNA reads TGCAGCGTTGAAGACGGGATGAACTATGGCTACACCTTC.

CDR3 coding DNA: TGTGCCAGCAGTTCGACTGGGTATTCTTTCTTT. It codes for CASSSTGYSFF. The chain employs TRBV28 and TRBJ1-1; D remains ambiguous. V lost 4 bases and J 12 bases, leaving 12 bases between the germline ends. The germline V gene has CDR1 MDHEN and CDR2 SYDVKM. The CDR3 is 11 residues long.

The CDR3 is CASSSVSFYQETQYF. The CDR3 DNA is TGTGCCAGCAGCTCCGTCAGTTTTTACCAAGAGACCCAGTACTTC. V and J are TRBV7-9 and TRBJ2-5; D unresolved. The V end lost 4 bases, the J end lost 0 bases, and 12 bases lay between the germline ends. This CDR3 is built from 15 residues. Looked up from germline, CDR1 is SEHNR and CDR2 is FQNEAQ (reference sequence).

The V gene is TRBV7-9, the J gene TRBJ2-7, with 7 nucleotides matching TRBD1. The V gene end was trimmed by 5 bases and the J gene end by 0 bases; junction bases not matched to a gene: 10. The germline gives CDR1 SEHNR, CDR2 FQNEAQ (reference sequence). The CDR3 has 16 residues. CDR3 protein: CASSPTGTVNSYEQYF. CDR3 bases: TGTGCCAGCAGCCCTACCGGGACAGTGAACTCCTACGAGCAGTACTTC.

The rearrangement uses TRBV7-9 and TRBJ2-3; the D gene is possibly TRBD2 (6 bases). Germline V gene data show CDR1 as SEHNR and CDR2 as FQNEAQ (reference sequence). This CDR3 has 14 amino acids. V was cut by 1 base and J by 3 bases, with 8 bases left in between. CDR3 sequence reads: CASSLVDYTDTQYF. CDR3 DNA: TGTGCCAGCAGCTTAGTGGACTATACAGATACGCAGTATTTT.

Of note for this clone: Compared with germline, one end of the junction differs, possibly owing to a read error. The V gene is TRBV5-4, the J gene TRBJ2-1; 9 nucleotides line up with TRBD2. Germline CDR1 SGHNT, CDR2 YYREEE (reference sequence). This CDR3 has 14 amino acids. In DNA form, the CDR3 reads TGTGCCGGCAGCTCCGGGACTAGCTCGCATGAGCAGTTCTTC. Its translation: CAGSSGTSSHEQFF.

The V call is TRBV14, the J call TRBJ2-1, with TRBD1 matching over 9 bases. CDR3 length: 17 amino acids. Germline CDR1 SGHDN, CDR2 FVKESK. V lost 1 base and J lost 4; bases outside the gene matches: 8. CDR3 loop: CASSQVGTGYRYNEQFF. In DNA, the CDR3 is TGTGCCAGCAGCCAAGTCGGGACAGGGTATCGGTACAATGAGCAGTTCTTC.

The chain has TRBV5-1 and TRBJ1-2; D may be TRBD1 (5 bases). Germline V gene sequence: CDR1 SGHRS, CDR2 YFSETQ. Trimming took 2 bases from V and 4 from J, leaving 9 bases between them. The CDR3 spans 13 residues. CDR3 region: CASSLQETYGYTF. As DNA, the CDR3 is TGCGCCAGCAGCTTACAGGAGACCTATGGCTACACCTTC.

This chain uses TRBV30 with TRBJ1-2, with D tentatively TRBD1 (6 bases). This CDR3 comprises 12 residues. Deletions cut 5 bases from V and 4 bases from J, with 11 bases between. From germline, CDR1 is GTSNPN and CDR2 SVGIG (reference sequence). In DNA form, the CDR3 reads TGTGCCTGGGGTGGGGGCGGCTATGGCTACACCTTC. It yields the protein CAWGGGGYGYTF.

This clone was seen only a few times. This chain links TRBV5-1 with TRBJ1-1; 8 bases agree with TRBD1. Losses at the gene ends were 0 bases for V and 1 base for J; bases not matched to a gene: 2. The CDR3 is 15 amino acids. Looked up from germline, CDR1 is SGHRS and CDR2 is YFSETQ. The CDR3 is CASSLAGTGNTEAFF. CDR3 coding DNA: TGCGCCAGCAGCTTGGCCGGGACAGGGAACACTGAAGCTTTCTTT.